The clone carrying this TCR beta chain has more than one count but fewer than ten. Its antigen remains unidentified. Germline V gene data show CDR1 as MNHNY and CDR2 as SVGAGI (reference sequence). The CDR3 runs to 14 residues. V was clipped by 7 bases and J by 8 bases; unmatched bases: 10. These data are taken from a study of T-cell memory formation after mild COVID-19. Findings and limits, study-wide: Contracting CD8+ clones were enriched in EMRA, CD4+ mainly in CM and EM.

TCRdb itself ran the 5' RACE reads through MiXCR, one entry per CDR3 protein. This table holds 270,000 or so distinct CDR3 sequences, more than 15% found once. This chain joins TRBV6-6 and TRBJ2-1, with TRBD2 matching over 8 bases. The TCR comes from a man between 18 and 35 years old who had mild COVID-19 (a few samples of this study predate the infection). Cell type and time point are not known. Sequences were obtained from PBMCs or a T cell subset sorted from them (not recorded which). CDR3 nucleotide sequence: TGTGCCAGCAAGGGGGAGCGGGGGAGGGATGAGCAGTTCTTC. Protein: CASKGERGRDEQFF.